The 13 T cell receptor beta chains in this list originate from one sample, sequenced in a study of blood T cell repertoires in COVID-19. Data came from immunoSEQ multiplex PCR; TCRdb stores just in-frame clones and leaves some out. The sample gives some 180,000 clones, about 76% of which show up once; just over 8.5% is in the top ten. Sample: peripheral blood. All receptors derive from a woman aged 45-60 years with active or convalescent COVID-19.

This chain connects TRBV11-1 to TRBJ2-2; D perhaps matches TRBD2 (5 bases). Germline CDR1 is SGHAT and CDR2 is FQDESV (reference sequence). The CDR3 consists of 16 residues. V lost 5 bases to trimming and J lost 6 bases, with 19 bases between them. CDR3 sequence reads: CASSGPGVIIPGELFF. The CDR3, as DNA: TGTGCCAGCAGCGGGCCCGGGGTCATAATCCCCGGGGAGCTGTTTTTT.

This clone has only a few counts. The same CDR3 is also encoded by other DNA sequences in this sample. V gene TRBV19 combines with J gene TRBJ1-1, with 7 bases that match TRBD1. The length of the CDR3 is 14 residues. In germline, CDR1 is LNHDA, CDR2 SQIVND (reference sequence). Trimming removed 5 bases from V and 2 bases from J; junction bases left unmatched: 5. In DNA, the CDR3 is TGTGCCAGTAGTGTCAACAGGGGAAACACTGAAGCTTTCTTT. It translates to CASSVNRGNTEAFF.

The chain employs TRBV5-1 and TRBJ2-5; 8 positions match TRBD1. In germline, CDR1 is SGHRS, CDR2 YFSETQ. The CDR3 totals 16 residues. The junction had 8 bases not matched to a gene; V was cut back by 0 bases and J by 4 bases. In DNA, the CDR3 is TGCGCCAGCAGCTTGGAGGCACAGGGGGGTGGAGAGACCCAGTACTTC. This translates into CASSLEAQGGGETQYF.

The chain carries TRBV27 and TRBJ1-5, with D perhaps matching TRBD1 (6 bases). The CDR3 extends over 16 amino acids. V shed 1 base and J shed 1 base, with 11 bases lying between them. Germline loops: CDR1 MNHEY, CDR2 SMNVEV (reference sequence). The DNA of the CDR3 is TGTGCCAGCAGTTTATTGGGGGGGCTCAGCAATCAGCCCCAGCATTTT. Protein sequence: CASSLLGGLSNQPQHF.

The chain has TRBV30 and TRBJ1-6, with D unresolved. The V end lost 3 bases, the J end lost 0 bases, and 12 bases lay between the germline ends. Germline V gene sequence: CDR1 GTSNPN, CDR2 SVGIG (reference sequence). There are 16 residues in the CDR3. The CDR3 DNA reads TGTGCCTGGAGGCCCCGGGTGGGCTCCTATAATTCACCCCTCCACTTT. Translation gives CAWRPRVGSYNSPLHF.

This clone was observed a handful of times. The chain employs TRBV7-2 and TRBJ2-7, with 7 bases lining up with TRBD2. The germline V gene has CDR1 SGHTA and CDR2 FQGNSA. The ends lost 2 bases at V and 3 bases at J; junction bases unmatched: 4. CDR3 size: 14 residues. CDR3 loop: CASSLSLAVYEQYF. CDR3 nucleotides: TGTGCCAGCAGCTTAAGTCTAGCGGTCTACGAGCAGTACTTC. The full variable domain, with the rest looked up from reference TRBV7-2 and TRBJ2-7, is GAGVSQSPSNKVTEKGKDVELRCDPISGHTALYWYRQSLGQGLEFLIYFQGNSAPDKSGLPSDRFSAERTGGSVSTLTIQRTQQEDSAVYLCASSLSLAVYEQYFGPGTRLTVT.

The chain carries TRBV2 and TRBJ2-3; TRBD2 aligns across 13 bases. V trimming: 8 bases; J trimming: 5 bases; junction bases outside the gene matches: 4. The CDR3 sequence is 14 residues long. The V gene's germline CDR1 is SNHLY and CDR2 FYNNEI. CDR3 sequence: CASWGLAGLDTQYF. Written as DNA, the CDR3 is TGTGCCAGCTGGGGACTAGCGGGATTAGATACGCAGTATTTT. The full variable domain, rest sourced from reference TRBV2 and TRBJ2-3, is EPEVTQTPSHQVTQMGQEVILRCVPISNHLYFYWYRQILGQKVEFLVSFYNNEISEKSEIFDDQFSVERPDGSNFTLKIRSTKLEDSAMYFCASWGLAGLDTQYFGPGTRLTVL.

V and J are TRBV2 and TRBJ1-1; D gene unclear. This CDR3 region has 12 residues. CDR1 and CDR2 from the germline V gene are SNHLY and FYNNEI. Trimming stripped 2 bases from V and 1 base from J, with 2 bases between. The CDR3 coding sequence is TGTGCCAGCAGTGAACGGAACACTGAAGCTTTCTTT. Protein sequence: CASSERNTEAFF.

This clone has just one count. The chain joins TRBV19 to TRBJ1-5; 7 nucleotides match TRBD1. V dropped 5 bases and J dropped 5; count of bases not matched to a gene: 6. CDR3 length: 14 residues. CDR1 is LNHDA, CDR2 SQIVND, per germline (reference sequence). CDR3 bases: TGTGCCAGTAGTCCCACAGGGGCGCATCAGCCCCAGCATTTT. It codes for CASSPTGAHQPQHF. Using reference TRBV19 and TRBJ1-5 for the parts outside the CDR3, the full variable domain is DGGITQSPKYLFRKEGQNVTLSCEQNLNHDAMYWYRQDPGQGLRLIYYSQIVNDFQKGDIAEGYSVSREKKESFPLTVTSAQKNPTAFYLCASSPTGAHQPQHFGDGTRLSIL.

The chain employs TRBV5-6 and TRBJ2-3; 11 positions agree with TRBD2. The ends lost 0 bases at V and 7 bases at J; junction bases unmatched: 7. Germline V gene data show CDR1 as SGHDT and CDR2 as YYEEEE. There are 16 residues in the CDR3. The CDR3 is CASSLEVSGREYTQYF. In DNA form, the CDR3 reads TGTGCCAGCAGCTTGGAGGTTAGCGGGAGGGAATATACGCAGTATTTT.

This sequence joins TRBV2 and TRBJ2-1; 11 bases are shared with TRBD2. Germline V lookup: CDR1 SNHLY, CDR2 FYNNEI. V shed 10 bases and J 5 bases; nucleotides not matched to a gene: 7. This CDR3 has 14 amino acids. In nucleotides, the CDR3 is TGTGCCAACTGGGGACTAGCGGAAAACAATGAGCAGTTCTTC. Residues: CANWGLAENNEQFF.

This clone occurred a few times. DNA of the CDR3: TGTGCCAGCAGTACCAAGGCCGGCAGGTATAGCAATCAGCCCCAGCATTTT. Translated: CASSTKAGRYSNQPQHF. The genes are TRBV27 and TRBJ1-5, with D unclear. CDR3 length: 17 amino acids. The V and J ends lost 5 bases and 0 bases respectively, with 17 bases between them. The germline gives CDR1 MNHEY, CDR2 SMNVEV (reference sequence).

This clone is a singleton in its sample. The genes are TRBV30 and TRBJ1-2; D call uncertain. Germline V CDR1 and CDR2: GTSNPN, SVGIG (reference sequence). V lost 0 bases and J lost 8, with 10 bases in between. The CDR3 runs to 12 residues. Written as DNA, the CDR3 is TGTGCCTGGAGTGTATCTCAAGCGGGCTACACCTTC. Translated: CAWSVSQAGYTF.